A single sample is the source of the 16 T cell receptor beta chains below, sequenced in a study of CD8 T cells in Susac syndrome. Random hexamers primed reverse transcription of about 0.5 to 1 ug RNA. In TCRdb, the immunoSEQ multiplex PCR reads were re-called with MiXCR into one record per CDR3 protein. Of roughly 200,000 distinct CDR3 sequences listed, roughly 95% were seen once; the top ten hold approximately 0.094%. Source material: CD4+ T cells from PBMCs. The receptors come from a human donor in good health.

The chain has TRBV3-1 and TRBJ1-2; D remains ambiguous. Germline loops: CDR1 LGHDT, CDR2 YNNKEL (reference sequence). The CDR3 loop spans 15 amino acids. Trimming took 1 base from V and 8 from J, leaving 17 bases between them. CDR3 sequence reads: CASSQGSRSSRGYTF. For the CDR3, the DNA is TGTGCCAGCAGCCAAGGGTCCAGGTCGTCTAGGGGCTACACCTTC.

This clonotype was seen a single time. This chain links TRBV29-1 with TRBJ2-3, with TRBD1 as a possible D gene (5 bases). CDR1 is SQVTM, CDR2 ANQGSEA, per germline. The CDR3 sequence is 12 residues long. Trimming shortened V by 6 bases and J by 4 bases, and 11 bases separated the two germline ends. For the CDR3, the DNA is TGCAGCGTACGTAAGGGGTCAGATACGCAGTATTTT. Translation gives CSVRKGSDTQYF.

CDR3: CASSLRLAVYNEQFF. CDR3 coding DNA: TGTGCCAGCAGCCTTCGACTAGCGGTTTACAATGAGCAGTTCTTC. The genes are TRBV6-5 and TRBJ2-1, with TRBD2 matching over 9 bases. Germline lookup yields CDR1 MNHEY and CDR2 SVGAGI. The length of the CDR3 is 15 residues. V dropped 6 bases and J dropped 4; count of bases not matched to a gene: 7.

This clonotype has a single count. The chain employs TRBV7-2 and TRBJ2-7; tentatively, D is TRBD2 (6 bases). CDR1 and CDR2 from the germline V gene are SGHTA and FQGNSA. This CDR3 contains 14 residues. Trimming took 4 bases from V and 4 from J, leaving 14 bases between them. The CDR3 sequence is CASSSGVSLYEQYF. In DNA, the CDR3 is TGTGCCAGCAGCTCGGGAGTGAGTCTATACGAGCAGTACTTC.

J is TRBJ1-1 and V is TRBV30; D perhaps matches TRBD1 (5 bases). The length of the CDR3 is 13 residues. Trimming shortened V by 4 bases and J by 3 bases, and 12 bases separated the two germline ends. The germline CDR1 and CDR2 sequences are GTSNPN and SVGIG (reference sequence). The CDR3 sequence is CAWTGTWDTEAFF. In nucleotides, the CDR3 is TGTGCCTGGACGGGGACGTGGGACACTGAAGCTTTCTTT. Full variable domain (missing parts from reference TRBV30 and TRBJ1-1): SQTIHQWPATLVQPVGSPLSLECTVEGTSNPNLYWYRQAAGRGLQLLFYSVGIGQISSEVPQNLSASRPQDRQFILSSKKLLLSDSGFYLCAWTGTWDTEAFFGQGTRLTVV.

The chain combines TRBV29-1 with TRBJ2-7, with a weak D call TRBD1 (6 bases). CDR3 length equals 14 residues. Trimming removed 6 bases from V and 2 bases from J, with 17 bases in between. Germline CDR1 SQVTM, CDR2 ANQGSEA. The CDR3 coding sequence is TGCAGCGTGCATCAGGGGATCGGGGCCTACGAGCAGTACTTC. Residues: CSVHQGIGAYEQYF.

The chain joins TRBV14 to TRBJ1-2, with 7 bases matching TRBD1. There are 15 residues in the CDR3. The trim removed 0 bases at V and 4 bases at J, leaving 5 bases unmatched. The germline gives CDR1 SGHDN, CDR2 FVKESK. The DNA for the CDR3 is TGTGCCAGCAGCCAAGATTTACAGGGGACCTATGGCTACACCTTC. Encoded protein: CASSQDLQGTYGYTF.

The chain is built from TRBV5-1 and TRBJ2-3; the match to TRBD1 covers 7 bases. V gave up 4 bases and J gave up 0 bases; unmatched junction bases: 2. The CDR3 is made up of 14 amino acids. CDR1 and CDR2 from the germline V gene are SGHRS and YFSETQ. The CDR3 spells CASSPDRSTDTQYF. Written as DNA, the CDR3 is TGCGCCAGCAGCCCGGACAGGAGCACAGATACGCAGTATTTT.

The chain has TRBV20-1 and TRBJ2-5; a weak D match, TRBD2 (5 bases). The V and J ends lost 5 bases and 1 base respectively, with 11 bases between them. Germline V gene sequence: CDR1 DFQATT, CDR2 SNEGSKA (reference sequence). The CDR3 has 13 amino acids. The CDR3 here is CSAAAEIQETQYF. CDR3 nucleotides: TGCAGTGCTGCAGCGGAGATCCAAGAGACCCAGTACTTC.

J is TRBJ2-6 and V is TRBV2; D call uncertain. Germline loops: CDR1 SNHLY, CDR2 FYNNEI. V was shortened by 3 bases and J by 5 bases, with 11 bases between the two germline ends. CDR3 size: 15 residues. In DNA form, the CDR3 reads TGTGCCAGCAGTGAGGATTTATCGAGGGCCAACGTCCTGACTTTC. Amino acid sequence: CASSEDLSRANVLTF.

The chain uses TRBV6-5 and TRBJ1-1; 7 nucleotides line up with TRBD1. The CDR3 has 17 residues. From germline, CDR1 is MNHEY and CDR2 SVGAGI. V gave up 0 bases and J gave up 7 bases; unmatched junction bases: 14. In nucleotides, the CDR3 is TGTGCCAGCAGTTACTCGGAGAGGGGGCAGGGTACGGGTGAAGCTTTCTTT. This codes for CASSYSERGQGTGEAFF.

As DNA, the CDR3 is TGCAGCGTTGAAGATGACAGGGCTCCCCCCTTGTACACCTTC. Translation: CSVEDDRAPPLYTF. This rearrangement joins TRBV29-1 to TRBJ1-2, with TRBD1 matching over 7 bases. CDR3 length: 14 amino acids. Germline V gene lookup returns CDR1 SQVTM and CDR2 ANQGSEA. V shed 0 bases, J shed 11 bases, and the junction held 12 bases outside the gene matches.

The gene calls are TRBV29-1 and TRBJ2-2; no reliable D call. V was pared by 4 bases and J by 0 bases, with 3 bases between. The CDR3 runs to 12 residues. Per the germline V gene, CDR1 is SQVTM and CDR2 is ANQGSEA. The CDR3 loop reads CSVAANTGELFF. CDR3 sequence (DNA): TGCAGCGTTGCAGCGAACACCGGGGAGCTGTTTTTT.

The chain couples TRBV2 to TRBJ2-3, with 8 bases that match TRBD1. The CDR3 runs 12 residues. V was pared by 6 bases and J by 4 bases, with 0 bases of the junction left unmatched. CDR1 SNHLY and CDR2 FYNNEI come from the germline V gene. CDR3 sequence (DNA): TGTGCCAGCAGGACAGGGGCAGATACGCAGTATTTT. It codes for CASRTGADTQYF.

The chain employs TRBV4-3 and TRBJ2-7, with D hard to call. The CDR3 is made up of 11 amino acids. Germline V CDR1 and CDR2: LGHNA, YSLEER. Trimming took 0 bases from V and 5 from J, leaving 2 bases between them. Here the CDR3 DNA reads TGCGCCAGCAGCCAAGACGACGAGCAGTACTTC. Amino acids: CASSQDDEQYF.

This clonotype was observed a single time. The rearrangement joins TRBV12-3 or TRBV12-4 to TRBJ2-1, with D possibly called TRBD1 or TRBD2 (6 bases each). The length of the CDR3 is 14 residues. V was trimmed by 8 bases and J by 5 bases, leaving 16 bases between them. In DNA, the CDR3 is TGTGCCAGCGGAGTGAGGGGGGCGGACAATGAGCAGTTCTTC. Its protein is CASGVRGADNEQFF.